One sample yielded the 14 T cell receptor beta chains listed below, sequenced in a study of blood T cells in healthy people across ages. It was with a sample-barcoded 5' primer and a J-beta primer mix that a second PCR of roughly 7 to 12 cycles was run. TCRdb called the 5' RACE reads again in MiXCR, with one record for every CDR3 protein. This table has about 1.5 million distinct CDR3 sequences, 42% appearing once. The sequenced sample consisted of blood. The receptors stem from a woman between 18 and 30 years old in good health.

The chain couples TRBV29-1 to TRBJ2-5, with D possibly called TRBD1 or TRBD2 (5 bases each). CDR1 SQVTM and CDR2 ANQGSEA come from the germline V gene. This CDR3 is built from 13 residues. Trimming pared 3 bases from V and 1 base from J, leaving 9 bases between. The CDR3 region has the DNA TGCAGCGTTGATCTGGGGACCCAAGAGACCCAGTACTTC. Translated: CSVDLGTQETQYF.

CDR3 nucleotides: TGTGCCAGCAGCCAAGATGGTGCCGTGAGACTAAGGTACAATGAGCAGTTCTTC. Protein product: CASSQDGAVRLRYNEQFF. The V call is TRBV4-2, the J call TRBJ2-1; TRBD2 might be the D (5 bases). CDR1 LGHNA and CDR2 YNFKEQ come from the germline V gene. The V end lost 0 bases, the J end lost 4 bases, and 19 bases lay between the germline ends. The CDR3 extends over 18 amino acids.

This clonotype was detected once. This likely reflects a read error, since a far larger clone is one base away. The chain uses TRBV11-3 and TRBJ2-3, with TRBD2 matching 12 bases. The V gene's germline CDR1 is SGHNT and CDR2 YENEEA. The length of the CDR3 is 16 residues. CDR3 sequence reads: CASSPGLAGSTETQYF. CDR3 DNA sequence: TGTGCCAGCAGCCCTGGACTAGCGGGGAGCACAGAGACGCAGTATTTT.

V gene TRBV12-3 or TRBV12-4 combines with J gene TRBJ1-6, with D unresolved. V lost 5 bases and J 3 bases, leaving 8 bases between the germline ends. The CDR3 spans 14 residues. In nucleotides, the CDR3 is TGTGCCAGCAGTCCACCCTTCTATAATTCACCCCTCCACTTT. Residues: CASSPPFYNSPLHF.

The rearrangement uses TRBV29-1 and TRBJ1-1; D gene uncertain. Germline CDR1 and CDR2: SQVTM and ANQGSEA. The germline V and J ends were trimmed by 4 bases and 8 bases, with 26 bases remaining between them. The length of the CDR3 is 16 residues. CDR3 nucleotides: TGCAGCGTTGTCGACCGTTCGGTGGTCCGGGGATCCGAAGCTTTCTTT. Protein product: CSVVDRSVVRGSEAFF.

Worth noting for this clonotype: One junction end disagrees with the germline gene, perhaps due to a read error. This chain connects TRBV20-1 to TRBJ2-2, with D possibly TRBD2 on 6 matching bases. The CDR3 length is 16 residues. Germline V gene data show CDR1 as DFQATT and CDR2 as SNEGSKA (reference sequence). The CDR3, as DNA: TGCAGTGCTAGAGATTCGAGACACGGACTAACCGAGGAGCTGTTTTTT. Translating it yields CSARDSRHGLTEELFF.

In its sample, this clonotype was seen a few times. The CDR3: CASSFLQGGNEQFF. The CDR3 nucleotides read TGCGCCAGCAGCTTCCTACAGGGTGGGAATGAGCAGTTCTTC. This chain uses TRBV5-1 with TRBJ2-1; D possibly corresponds to TRBD1 (6 bases). The CDR3 consists of 14 residues. V was clipped by 2 bases and J by 7 bases, with 13 bases between them. The germline gives CDR1 SGHRS, CDR2 YFSETQ.

J is TRBJ2-7 and V is TRBV27; 8 positions agree with TRBD2. The CDR3 contains 15 residues. Germline V CDR1 and CDR2: MNHEY, SMNVEV (reference sequence). The V and J ends lost 5 bases and 12 bases, in that order; junction bases with no gene match: 18. CDR3 amino acids: CASSPQTGTGGRLYF. CDR3 DNA: TGTGCCAGCAGTCCTCAAACCGGGACTGGCGGGAGGTTGTACTTC.

This rearrangement joins TRBV20-1 to TRBJ2-3; D is possibly TRBD1 or TRBD2 (5 bases each). Trimming took 0 bases from V and 4 from J, leaving 11 bases between them. Germline CDR1 is DFQATT and CDR2 is SNEGSKA (reference sequence). This CDR3 has 14 amino acids. The CDR3 here is CSARDRGAADTQYF. DNA of the CDR3: TGCAGTGCTAGAGATCGAGGGGCGGCAGATACGCAGTATTTT.

J is TRBJ2-5 and V is TRBV12-5; 8 bases align to TRBD1. This CDR3 has 15 amino acids. Per the germline V gene, CDR1 is LGHNT and CDR2 is FRNRAP. After removal of 3 bases from V and 4 bases from J, the junction contained 7 bases not matched to a gene. This CDR3 reads CASGFLTGGRETQYF. CDR3 nucleotide sequence: TGTGCTAGTGGTTTCCTCACAGGGGGGCGAGAGACCCAGTACTTC.

This clonotype was recorded a few times. V and J are TRBV12-3 or TRBV12-4 and TRBJ1-1; 7 nucleotides line up with TRBD1. The CDR3 extends over 13 amino acids. The V gene end was trimmed by 6 bases and the J gene end by 7 bases; junction bases not matched to a gene: 8. The DNA of the CDR3 is TGTGCCAGCAGGCAAGCGACAGGGCTTGAAGCTTTCTTT. It is translated as CASRQATGLEAFF.

The chain couples TRBV6-5 to TRBJ1-1; D may be TRBD1 (5 bases). Trimming removed 1 base at V and 3 bases at J, with 12 bases between. CDR1 and CDR2 from the germline V gene are MNHEY and SVGAGI. The CDR3 contains 15 residues. The CDR3 sequence is CASSYYRGSHTEAFF. The CDR3 DNA sequence: TGTGCCAGCAGTTACTATAGGGGAAGTCACACTGAAGCTTTCTTT.

The chain links TRBV4-1 to TRBJ2-4, with 7 bases that match TRBD1. The J segment lost 4 bases and the V segment lost 3 bases, leaving 12 bases of the junction unmatched. Germline values: CDR1 MGHRA, CDR2 YSYEKL. This CDR3 is built from 17 residues. The CDR3 region is CASSQPRQGGVKNIQYF. The DNA of the CDR3 is TGCGCCAGCAGCCAGCCCCGACAGGGTGGGGTAAAAAACATTCAGTACTTC.

The V and J genes are TRBV7-9 and TRBJ1-3; a possible D gene is TRBD1 (5 bases). The V end lost 2 bases, the J end lost 0 bases, and 8 bases lay between the germline ends. CDR3 size: 15 residues. From germline, CDR1 is SEHNR and CDR2 FQNEAQ (reference sequence). The CDR3 loop is CASSLLGPSGNTIYF. The CDR3 bases are TGTGCCAGCAGCTTACTGGGACCCTCTGGAAACACCATATATTTT.